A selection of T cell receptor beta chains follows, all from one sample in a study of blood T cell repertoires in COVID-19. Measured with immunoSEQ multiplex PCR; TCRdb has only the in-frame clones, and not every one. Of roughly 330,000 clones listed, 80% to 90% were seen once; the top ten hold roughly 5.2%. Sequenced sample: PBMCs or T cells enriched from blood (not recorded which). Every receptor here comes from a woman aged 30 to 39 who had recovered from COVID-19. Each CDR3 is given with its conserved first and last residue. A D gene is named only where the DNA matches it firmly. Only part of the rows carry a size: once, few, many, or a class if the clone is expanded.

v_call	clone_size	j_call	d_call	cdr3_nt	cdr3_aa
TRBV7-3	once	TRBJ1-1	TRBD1	TGTGCCAGCAGCTCCTCAGGGGGGATGAACACTGAAGCTTTCTTT	CASSSSGGMNTEAFF
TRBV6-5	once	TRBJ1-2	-	TGTGCCAGCAGTTACTCGAGGTCGTGGCAAAACTATGGCTACACCTTC	CASSYSRSWQNYGYTF
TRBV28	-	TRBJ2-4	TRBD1	TGTGCCAGCAGTTTATCCTTAGGGACAGGGGGTGGCATTCAGTACTTC	CASSLSLGTGGGIQYF
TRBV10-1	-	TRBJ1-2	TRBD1	TGCGCCAGCAGTGAGTCGAGGACAGGGGGAAATGGCTACACCTTC	CASSESRTGGNGYTF
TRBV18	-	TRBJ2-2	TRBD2	TGTGCCAGCTCACCATTAGCGGGGGAGAACACCGGGGAGCTGTTTTTT	CASSPLAGENTGELFF
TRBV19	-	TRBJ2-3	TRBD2	TGTGCCAGTAGTTTTTCTAGCGGGGGCAGCACAGATACGCAGTATTTT	CASSFSSGGSTDTQYF
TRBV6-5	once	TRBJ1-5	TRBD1	TGTGCCACCACGGGACAGGGCAACAATCAGCCCCAGCATTTT	CATTGQGNNQPQHF
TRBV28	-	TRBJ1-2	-	TGTGCCAGCAGCCGGAGGGCCAGCAGGGTTGAAGGCTACACCTTC	CASSRRASRVEGYTF
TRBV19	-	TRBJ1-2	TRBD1	TGTGCCAGTAGTCGGGACAGTAACTATGGCTACACCTTC	CASSRDSNYGYTF
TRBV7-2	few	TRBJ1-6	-	TGTGCCAGCAGCTGGATTGGGAGGGGACACCTTAACTTT	CASSWIGRGHLNF